The clone carrying this TCR beta chain was recorded a few times. What it binds is not known. The CDR3 has 16 residues. Germline CDR1 is KGHSH and CDR2 is LQKENI. V dropped 3 bases and J dropped 8 bases, with 20 bases sitting between them. RNA transcripts served as the template for amplifying TCR beta CDR3 regions. During a first-round RT-PCR of the TCR CDR3, the HTBI primer set was used. TCRdb ran MiXCR on the multiplex PCR reads and lists one entry per CDR3 protein. The sample shows hundreds of thousands of distinct CDR3 sequences, over 15% of them seen only once. This record belongs to a study of T cells in Graves' hyperthyroidism and ophthalmopathy. PBMCs stemmed from more than 7.5 ml fresh peripheral blood. Broader study findings: In the blood, most expanded thyroid clonotypes above 0.001 appeared as well.

The chain carries TRBV18 and TRBJ2-1, with D possibly matching TRBD2 (5 bases). The TCR sequence derives from a woman aged 60-70 years with Graves' ophthalmopathy. The sequenced material came from blood. This CDR3 is CASSPYGDEGIHEQFF. In DNA, the CDR3 is TGTGCCAGCTCACCCTACGGGGATGAGGGTATCCATGAGCAGTTCTTC.